The T cell receptor (beta chain) under discussion was sequenced for a study of blood T cell repertoires in COVID-19. Looking at the study overall: The United States, Italy and Spain were the sources of the acute and convalescent COVID-19 samples. T cells, B-cell-depleted T cells, or PBMCs supplied cDNA or gDNA.

There are a few counts of this clone. TCRdb's copy holds only in-frame clones and misses some; the assay was immunoSEQ multiplex PCR. The table lists fewer than 10,000 clones, roughly nine tenths of them singletons. The sample comprised peripheral blood. The source of this sequence is a man in his fifties or sixties with acute or convalescent COVID-19.

The CDR3 sequence: CASSYSGATVWGYTF. For the CDR3, the DNA is TGTGCCAGCAGTTACTCGGGGGCCACAGTTTGGGGCTACACCTTC. The rearrangement uses TRBV6-5 and TRBJ1-2; weak D call: TRBD1 (6 bases). The V end lost 0 bases, the J end lost 8 bases, and 16 bases lay between the germline ends. The CDR3 loop spans 15 amino acids. The germline gives CDR1 MNHEY, CDR2 SVGAGI.